This is a list of T cell receptor beta chains from one sample in a study of T-cell memory formation after mild COVID-19. MiXCR, applied by TCRdb to the 5' RACE reads, yields one record per CDR3 protein. The table has 100,000 to 130,000 distinct CDR3 sequences, about 18% seen once; the top ten hold less than 6%. Sequenced material: PBMCs or a T cell subset sorted from them (not recorded which). Receptors were obtained from a man aged 18 to 29 who had mild COVID-19 (a few samples of this study predate the infection). Cell type and time point are not known. CDR3s include the opening cysteine and the closing phenylalanine or tryptophan. Each record gives: CDR3 protein, CDR3 DNA, J gene, V gene, D gene, clone size. The D gene is left open where the match is weak. Clone sizes are given selectively: once, few, many, or a class where the clone is expanded.

cdr3_aa: CASSTQLGTEAFF
cdr3_nt: TGTGCCAGCAGCACTCAACTAGGGACTGAAGCTTTCTTT
j_call: TRBJ1-1
v_call: TRBV11-2
d_call: .
clone_size: few

cdr3_aa: CASSSGDQETQYF
cdr3_nt: TGCGCCAGCAGCTCAGGGGACCAAGAGACCCAGTACTTC
j_call: TRBJ2-5
v_call: TRBV5-1
d_call: .
clone_size: few

cdr3_aa: CASSPGVAGGPGYQETQYF
cdr3_nt: TGTGCCAGCAGCCCGGGAGTAGCGGGGGGGCCGGGTTACCAAGAGACCCAGTACTTC
j_call: TRBJ2-5
v_call: TRBV7-3
d_call: TRBD2
clone_size: few

cdr3_aa: CASRPGTAADTQYF
cdr3_nt: TGTGCCAGCAGGCCCGGGACCGCAGCAGATACGCAGTATTTT
j_call: TRBJ2-3
v_call: TRBV11-2
d_call: .
clone_size: many

cdr3_aa: CASSPGTVLNTEAFF
cdr3_nt: TGCGCCAGCAGCCCGGGGACAGTCTTGAACACTGAAGCTTTCTTT
j_call: TRBJ1-1
v_call: TRBV5-1
d_call: TRBD1
clone_size: .

cdr3_aa: CAIRDSTDTQYF
cdr3_nt: TGTGCCATCAGGGATAGCACAGATACGCAGTATTTT
j_call: TRBJ2-3
v_call: TRBV10-3
d_call: .
clone_size: .

cdr3_aa: CASSYSGQGANYGYTF
cdr3_nt: TGTGCCAGCAGTTACTCCGGGCAGGGAGCTAACTATGGCTACACCTTC
j_call: TRBJ1-2
v_call: TRBV6-5
d_call: .
clone_size: few

cdr3_aa: CASSLVAGGNEQFF
cdr3_nt: TGTGCCAGCAGCTTGGTAGCGGGGGGGAATGAGCAGTTCTTC
j_call: TRBJ2-1
v_call: TRBV7-6
d_call: TRBD2
clone_size: .

cdr3_aa: CASSLGLGTDTQYF
cdr3_nt: TGTGCCAGCAGCTTGGGTTTAGGCACAGATACGCAGTATTTT
j_call: TRBJ2-3
v_call: TRBV7-2
d_call: .
clone_size: .

cdr3_aa: CASSPAPGLYNEQFF
cdr3_nt: TGTGCCAGCAGCCCGGCACCGGGGCTTTACAATGAGCAGTTCTTC
j_call: TRBJ2-1
v_call: TRBV9
d_call: .
clone_size: few

cdr3_aa: CASSSQGGVEQYF
cdr3_nt: TGTGCCAGCAGCTCCCAAGGGGGGGTCGAGCAGTACTTC
j_call: TRBJ2-7
v_call: TRBV7-9
d_call: .
clone_size: few

cdr3_aa: CASSLDYYGYTF
cdr3_nt: TGTGCCAGCAGCCTAGATTACTATGGCTACACCTTC
j_call: TRBJ1-2
v_call: TRBV25-1
d_call: .
clone_size: few

cdr3_aa: CASSANGWTETQYF
cdr3_nt: TGTGCCAGCAGTGCGAATGGTTGGACCGAGACCCAGTACTTC
j_call: TRBJ2-5
v_call: TRBV2
d_call: .
clone_size: .

cdr3_aa: CASSHPLGRGNIDTQYF
cdr3_nt: TGTGCCAGCAGCCACCCCCTCGGGCGGGGGAACATAGATACGCAGTATTTT
j_call: TRBJ2-3
v_call: TRBV4-2
d_call: TRBD2
clone_size: .

cdr3_aa: CASSPQGGAGANVLTF
cdr3_nt: TGTGCCAGCAGCCCTCAGGGGGGAGCTGGGGCCAACGTCCTGACTTTC
j_call: TRBJ2-6
v_call: TRBV7-2
d_call: .
clone_size: few

cdr3_aa: CASSPRTANTGELFF
cdr3_nt: TGTGCCAGCAGCCCAAGGACAGCTAACACCGGGGAGCTGTTTTTT
j_call: TRBJ2-2
v_call: TRBV7-7
d_call: .
clone_size: many

cdr3_aa: CALTTGVNTEAFF
cdr3_nt: TGTGCCTTAACGACAGGGGTGAACACTGAAGCTTTCTTT
j_call: TRBJ1-1
v_call: TRBV10-3
d_call: TRBD1
clone_size: few

cdr3_aa: CASRNRGVEETQYF
cdr3_nt: TGTGCCAGCAGAAACAGGGGAGTCGAGGAGACCCAGTACTTC
j_call: TRBJ2-5
v_call: TRBV5-4
d_call: TRBD1
clone_size: .

cdr3_aa: CASSRREEALEHPQHF
cdr3_nt: TGTGCCAGCAGTCGACGGGAGGAGGCTCTGGAGCATCCCCAGCATTTT
j_call: TRBJ1-5
v_call: TRBV6-5
d_call: .
clone_size: .